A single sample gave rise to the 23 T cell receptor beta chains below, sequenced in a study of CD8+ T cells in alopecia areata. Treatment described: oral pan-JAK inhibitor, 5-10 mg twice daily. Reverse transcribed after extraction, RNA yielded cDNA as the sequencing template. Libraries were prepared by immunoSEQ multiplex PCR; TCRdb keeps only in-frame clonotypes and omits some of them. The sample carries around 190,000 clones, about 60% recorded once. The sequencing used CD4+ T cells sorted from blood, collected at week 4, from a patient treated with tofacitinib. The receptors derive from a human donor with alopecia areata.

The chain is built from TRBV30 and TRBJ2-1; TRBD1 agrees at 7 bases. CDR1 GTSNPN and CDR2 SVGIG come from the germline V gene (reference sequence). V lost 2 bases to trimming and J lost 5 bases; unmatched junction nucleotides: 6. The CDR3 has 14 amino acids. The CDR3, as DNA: TGTGCCTGGAGTTTGGGGACAGCCAACAATGAGCAGTTCTTC. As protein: CAWSLGTANNEQFF.

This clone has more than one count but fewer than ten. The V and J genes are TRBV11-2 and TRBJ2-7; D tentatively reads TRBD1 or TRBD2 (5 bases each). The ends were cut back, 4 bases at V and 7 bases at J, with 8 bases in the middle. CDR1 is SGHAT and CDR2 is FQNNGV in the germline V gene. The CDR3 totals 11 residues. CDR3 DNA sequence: TGTGCCAGCAGCTGGGGACGGGAGCAGTACTTC. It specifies CASSWGREQYF.

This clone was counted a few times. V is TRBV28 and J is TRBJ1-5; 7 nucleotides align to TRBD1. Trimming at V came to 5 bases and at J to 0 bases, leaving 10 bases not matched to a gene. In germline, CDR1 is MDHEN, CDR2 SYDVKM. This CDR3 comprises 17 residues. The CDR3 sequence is CASSPQTGTYSNQPQHF. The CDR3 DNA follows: TGTGCCAGCAGTCCTCAGACAGGGACTTATAGCAATCAGCCCCAGCATTTT.

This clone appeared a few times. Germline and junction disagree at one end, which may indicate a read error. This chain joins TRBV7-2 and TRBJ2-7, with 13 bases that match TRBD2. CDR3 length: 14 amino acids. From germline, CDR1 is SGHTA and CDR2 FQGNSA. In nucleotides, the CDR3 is TGTGCCAGCAGCTCCCCGGGATTAGGGACTAGCGGGATTTTC. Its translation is CASSSPGLGTSGIF.

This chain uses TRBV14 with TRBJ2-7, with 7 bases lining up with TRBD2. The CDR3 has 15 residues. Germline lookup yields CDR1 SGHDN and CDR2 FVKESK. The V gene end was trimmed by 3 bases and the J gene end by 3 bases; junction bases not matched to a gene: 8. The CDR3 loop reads CASSQLASGRYEQYF. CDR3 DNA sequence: TGTGCCAGCAGCCAGCTGGCTAGCGGACGCTACGAGCAGTACTTC.

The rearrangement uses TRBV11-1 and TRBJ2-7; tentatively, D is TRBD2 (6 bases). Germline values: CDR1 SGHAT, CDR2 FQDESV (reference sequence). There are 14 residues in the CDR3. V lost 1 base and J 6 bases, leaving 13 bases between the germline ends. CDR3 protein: CASSLESGDGEQYF. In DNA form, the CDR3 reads TGTGCCAGCAGCTTAGAGTCGGGAGACGGCGAGCAGTACTTC.

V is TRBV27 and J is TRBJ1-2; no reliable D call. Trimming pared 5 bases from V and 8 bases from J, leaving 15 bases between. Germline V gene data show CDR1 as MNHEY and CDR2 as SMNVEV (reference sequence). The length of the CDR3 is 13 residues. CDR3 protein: CASSPVLPPGYTF. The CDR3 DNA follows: TGTGCCAGCAGTCCAGTCCTTCCGCCGGGCTACACCTTC.

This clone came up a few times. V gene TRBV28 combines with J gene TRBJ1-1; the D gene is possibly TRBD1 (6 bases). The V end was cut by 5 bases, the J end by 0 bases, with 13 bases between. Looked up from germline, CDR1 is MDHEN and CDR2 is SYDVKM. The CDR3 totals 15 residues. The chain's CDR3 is CASSEKQGLNTEAFF. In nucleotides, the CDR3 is TGTGCCAGCAGTGAAAAACAGGGTTTGAACACTGAAGCTTTCTTT.

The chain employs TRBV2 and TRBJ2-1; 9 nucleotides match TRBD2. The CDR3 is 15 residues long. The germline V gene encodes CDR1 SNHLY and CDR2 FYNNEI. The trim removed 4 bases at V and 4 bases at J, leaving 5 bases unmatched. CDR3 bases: TGTGCCAGCAGTGTTGCTAGCGGGGCTTACAATGAGCAGTTCTTC. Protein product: CASSVASGAYNEQFF.

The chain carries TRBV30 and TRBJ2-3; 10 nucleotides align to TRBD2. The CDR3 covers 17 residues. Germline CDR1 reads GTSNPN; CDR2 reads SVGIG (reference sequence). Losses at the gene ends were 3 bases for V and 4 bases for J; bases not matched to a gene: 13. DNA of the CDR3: TGTGCCTGGAGCAGACTCAGGATAGCGGGAGGAGCAGATACGCAGTATTTT. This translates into CAWSRLRIAGGADTQYF.

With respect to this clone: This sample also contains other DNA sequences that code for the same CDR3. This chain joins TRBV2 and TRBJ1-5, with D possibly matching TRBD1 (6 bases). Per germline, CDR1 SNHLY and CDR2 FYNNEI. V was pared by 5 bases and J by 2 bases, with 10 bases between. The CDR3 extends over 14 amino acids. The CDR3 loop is CASSPRTGNQPQHF. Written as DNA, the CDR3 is TGTGCCAGCAGTCCTCGGACAGGCAATCAGCCCCAGCATTTT.

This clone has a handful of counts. The chain's CDR3 is CASSPQGRDHTGELFF. In DNA form, the CDR3 reads TGTGCCAGCAGCCCTCAAGGCAGGGACCACACCGGGGAGCTGTTTTTT. The chain has TRBV5-6 and TRBJ2-2; D is possibly TRBD1 or TRBD2 (5 bases each). The CDR3 is 16 residues long. Trimming left V 4 bases short and J 3 bases short, with 16 bases between. CDR1 is SGHDT, CDR2 YYEEEE, per germline.

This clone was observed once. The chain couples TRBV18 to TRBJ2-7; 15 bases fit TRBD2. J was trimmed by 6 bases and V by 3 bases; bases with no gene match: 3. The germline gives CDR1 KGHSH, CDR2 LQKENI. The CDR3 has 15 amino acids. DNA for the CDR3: TGTGCCAGCTCACCCCCGGGACTAGCGGGAGGCGAGCAGTACTTC. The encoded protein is CASSPPGLAGGEQYF.

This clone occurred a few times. The CDR3 loop is CASSSAGIQTEAFF. The DNA of the CDR3 is TGTGCCAGCAGCTCCGCAGGAATTCAGACTGAAGCTTTCTTT. This rearrangement joins TRBV11-2 to TRBJ1-1; no reliable D call. The germline V gene has CDR1 SGHAT and CDR2 FQNNGV. The CDR3 sequence is 14 residues long. The V gene lost 4 bases and the J gene lost 5 bases, with 14 bases spanning the gap. The complete variable domain, with remaining parts taken from reference TRBV11-2 and TRBJ1-1, reads EAGVAQSPRYKIIEKRQSVAFWCNPISGHATLYWYQQILGQGPKLLIQFQNNGVVDDSQLPKDRFSAERLKGVDSTLKIQPAKLEDSAVYLCASSSAGIQTEAFFGQGTRLTVV.

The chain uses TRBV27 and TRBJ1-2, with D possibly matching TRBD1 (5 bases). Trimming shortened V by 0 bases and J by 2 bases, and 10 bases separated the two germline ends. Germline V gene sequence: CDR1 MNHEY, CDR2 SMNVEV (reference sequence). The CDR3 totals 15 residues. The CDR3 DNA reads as TGTGCCAGCAGTTTATCATCGGGACGGAACTATGGCTACACCTTC. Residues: CASSLSSGRNYGYTF.

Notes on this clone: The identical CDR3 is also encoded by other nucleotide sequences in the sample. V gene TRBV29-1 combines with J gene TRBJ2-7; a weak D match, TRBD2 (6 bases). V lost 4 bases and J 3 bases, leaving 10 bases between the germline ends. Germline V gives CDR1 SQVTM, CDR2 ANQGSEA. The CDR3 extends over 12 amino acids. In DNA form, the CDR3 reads TGCAGCGTTGTCGACGGGAGCTACGAGCAGTACTTC. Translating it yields CSVVDGSYEQYF.

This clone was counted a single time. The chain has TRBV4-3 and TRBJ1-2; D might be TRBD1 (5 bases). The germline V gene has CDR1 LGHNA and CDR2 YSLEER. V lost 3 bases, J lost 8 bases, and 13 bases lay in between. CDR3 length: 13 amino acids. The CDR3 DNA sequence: TGCGCCAGCAGCCACCCAGGGTCGGGCGGCTACACCTTC. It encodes CASSHPGSGGYTF.

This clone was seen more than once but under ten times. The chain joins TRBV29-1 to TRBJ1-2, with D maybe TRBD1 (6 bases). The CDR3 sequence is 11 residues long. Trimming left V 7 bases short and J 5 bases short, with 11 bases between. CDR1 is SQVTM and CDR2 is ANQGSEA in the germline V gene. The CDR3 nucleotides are TGCAGCGGGACAGCGGGGTATGGCTACACCTTC. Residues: CSGTAGYGYTF.

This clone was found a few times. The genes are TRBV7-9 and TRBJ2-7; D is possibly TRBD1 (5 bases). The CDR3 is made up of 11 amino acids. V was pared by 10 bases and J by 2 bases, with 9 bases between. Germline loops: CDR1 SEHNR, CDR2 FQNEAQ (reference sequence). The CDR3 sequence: CAITDTYEQYF. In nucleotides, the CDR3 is TGTGCCATCACGGACACCTACGAGCAGTACTTC.

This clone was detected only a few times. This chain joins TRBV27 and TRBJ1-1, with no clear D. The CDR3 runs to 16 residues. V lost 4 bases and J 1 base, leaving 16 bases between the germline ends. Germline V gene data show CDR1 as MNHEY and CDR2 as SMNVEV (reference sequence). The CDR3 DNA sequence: TGTGCCAGCAGTTCCCCCCACGCGACAACGAACACTGAAGCTTTCTTT. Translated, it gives CASSSPHATTNTEAFF.

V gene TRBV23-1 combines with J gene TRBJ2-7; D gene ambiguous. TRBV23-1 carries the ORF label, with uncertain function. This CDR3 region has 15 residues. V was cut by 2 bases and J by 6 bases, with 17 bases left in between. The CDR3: CASSQHFDKPGEQYF. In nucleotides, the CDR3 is TGCGCCAGCAGTCAACATTTCGACAAGCCCGGCGAGCAGTACTTC.

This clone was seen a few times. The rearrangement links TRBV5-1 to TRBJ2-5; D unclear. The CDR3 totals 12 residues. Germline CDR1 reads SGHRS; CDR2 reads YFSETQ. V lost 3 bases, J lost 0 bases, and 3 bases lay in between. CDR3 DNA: TGCGCCAGCAGCTGGTACCAAGAGACCCAGTACTTC. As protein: CASSWYQETQYF.

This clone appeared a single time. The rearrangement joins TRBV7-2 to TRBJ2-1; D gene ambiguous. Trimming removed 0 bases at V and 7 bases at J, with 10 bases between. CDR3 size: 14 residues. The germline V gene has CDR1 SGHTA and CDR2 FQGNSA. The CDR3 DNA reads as TGTGCCAGCAGCTTAGCGGGTTTGGTGAATGAGCAGTTCTTC. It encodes CASSLAGLVNEQFF. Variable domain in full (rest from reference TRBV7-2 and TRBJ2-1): GAGVSQSPSNKVTEKGKDVELRCDPISGHTALYWYRQSLGQGLEFLIYFQGNSAPDKSGLPSDRFSAERTGGSVSTLTIQRTQQEDSAVYLCASSLAGLVNEQFFGPGTRLTVL.